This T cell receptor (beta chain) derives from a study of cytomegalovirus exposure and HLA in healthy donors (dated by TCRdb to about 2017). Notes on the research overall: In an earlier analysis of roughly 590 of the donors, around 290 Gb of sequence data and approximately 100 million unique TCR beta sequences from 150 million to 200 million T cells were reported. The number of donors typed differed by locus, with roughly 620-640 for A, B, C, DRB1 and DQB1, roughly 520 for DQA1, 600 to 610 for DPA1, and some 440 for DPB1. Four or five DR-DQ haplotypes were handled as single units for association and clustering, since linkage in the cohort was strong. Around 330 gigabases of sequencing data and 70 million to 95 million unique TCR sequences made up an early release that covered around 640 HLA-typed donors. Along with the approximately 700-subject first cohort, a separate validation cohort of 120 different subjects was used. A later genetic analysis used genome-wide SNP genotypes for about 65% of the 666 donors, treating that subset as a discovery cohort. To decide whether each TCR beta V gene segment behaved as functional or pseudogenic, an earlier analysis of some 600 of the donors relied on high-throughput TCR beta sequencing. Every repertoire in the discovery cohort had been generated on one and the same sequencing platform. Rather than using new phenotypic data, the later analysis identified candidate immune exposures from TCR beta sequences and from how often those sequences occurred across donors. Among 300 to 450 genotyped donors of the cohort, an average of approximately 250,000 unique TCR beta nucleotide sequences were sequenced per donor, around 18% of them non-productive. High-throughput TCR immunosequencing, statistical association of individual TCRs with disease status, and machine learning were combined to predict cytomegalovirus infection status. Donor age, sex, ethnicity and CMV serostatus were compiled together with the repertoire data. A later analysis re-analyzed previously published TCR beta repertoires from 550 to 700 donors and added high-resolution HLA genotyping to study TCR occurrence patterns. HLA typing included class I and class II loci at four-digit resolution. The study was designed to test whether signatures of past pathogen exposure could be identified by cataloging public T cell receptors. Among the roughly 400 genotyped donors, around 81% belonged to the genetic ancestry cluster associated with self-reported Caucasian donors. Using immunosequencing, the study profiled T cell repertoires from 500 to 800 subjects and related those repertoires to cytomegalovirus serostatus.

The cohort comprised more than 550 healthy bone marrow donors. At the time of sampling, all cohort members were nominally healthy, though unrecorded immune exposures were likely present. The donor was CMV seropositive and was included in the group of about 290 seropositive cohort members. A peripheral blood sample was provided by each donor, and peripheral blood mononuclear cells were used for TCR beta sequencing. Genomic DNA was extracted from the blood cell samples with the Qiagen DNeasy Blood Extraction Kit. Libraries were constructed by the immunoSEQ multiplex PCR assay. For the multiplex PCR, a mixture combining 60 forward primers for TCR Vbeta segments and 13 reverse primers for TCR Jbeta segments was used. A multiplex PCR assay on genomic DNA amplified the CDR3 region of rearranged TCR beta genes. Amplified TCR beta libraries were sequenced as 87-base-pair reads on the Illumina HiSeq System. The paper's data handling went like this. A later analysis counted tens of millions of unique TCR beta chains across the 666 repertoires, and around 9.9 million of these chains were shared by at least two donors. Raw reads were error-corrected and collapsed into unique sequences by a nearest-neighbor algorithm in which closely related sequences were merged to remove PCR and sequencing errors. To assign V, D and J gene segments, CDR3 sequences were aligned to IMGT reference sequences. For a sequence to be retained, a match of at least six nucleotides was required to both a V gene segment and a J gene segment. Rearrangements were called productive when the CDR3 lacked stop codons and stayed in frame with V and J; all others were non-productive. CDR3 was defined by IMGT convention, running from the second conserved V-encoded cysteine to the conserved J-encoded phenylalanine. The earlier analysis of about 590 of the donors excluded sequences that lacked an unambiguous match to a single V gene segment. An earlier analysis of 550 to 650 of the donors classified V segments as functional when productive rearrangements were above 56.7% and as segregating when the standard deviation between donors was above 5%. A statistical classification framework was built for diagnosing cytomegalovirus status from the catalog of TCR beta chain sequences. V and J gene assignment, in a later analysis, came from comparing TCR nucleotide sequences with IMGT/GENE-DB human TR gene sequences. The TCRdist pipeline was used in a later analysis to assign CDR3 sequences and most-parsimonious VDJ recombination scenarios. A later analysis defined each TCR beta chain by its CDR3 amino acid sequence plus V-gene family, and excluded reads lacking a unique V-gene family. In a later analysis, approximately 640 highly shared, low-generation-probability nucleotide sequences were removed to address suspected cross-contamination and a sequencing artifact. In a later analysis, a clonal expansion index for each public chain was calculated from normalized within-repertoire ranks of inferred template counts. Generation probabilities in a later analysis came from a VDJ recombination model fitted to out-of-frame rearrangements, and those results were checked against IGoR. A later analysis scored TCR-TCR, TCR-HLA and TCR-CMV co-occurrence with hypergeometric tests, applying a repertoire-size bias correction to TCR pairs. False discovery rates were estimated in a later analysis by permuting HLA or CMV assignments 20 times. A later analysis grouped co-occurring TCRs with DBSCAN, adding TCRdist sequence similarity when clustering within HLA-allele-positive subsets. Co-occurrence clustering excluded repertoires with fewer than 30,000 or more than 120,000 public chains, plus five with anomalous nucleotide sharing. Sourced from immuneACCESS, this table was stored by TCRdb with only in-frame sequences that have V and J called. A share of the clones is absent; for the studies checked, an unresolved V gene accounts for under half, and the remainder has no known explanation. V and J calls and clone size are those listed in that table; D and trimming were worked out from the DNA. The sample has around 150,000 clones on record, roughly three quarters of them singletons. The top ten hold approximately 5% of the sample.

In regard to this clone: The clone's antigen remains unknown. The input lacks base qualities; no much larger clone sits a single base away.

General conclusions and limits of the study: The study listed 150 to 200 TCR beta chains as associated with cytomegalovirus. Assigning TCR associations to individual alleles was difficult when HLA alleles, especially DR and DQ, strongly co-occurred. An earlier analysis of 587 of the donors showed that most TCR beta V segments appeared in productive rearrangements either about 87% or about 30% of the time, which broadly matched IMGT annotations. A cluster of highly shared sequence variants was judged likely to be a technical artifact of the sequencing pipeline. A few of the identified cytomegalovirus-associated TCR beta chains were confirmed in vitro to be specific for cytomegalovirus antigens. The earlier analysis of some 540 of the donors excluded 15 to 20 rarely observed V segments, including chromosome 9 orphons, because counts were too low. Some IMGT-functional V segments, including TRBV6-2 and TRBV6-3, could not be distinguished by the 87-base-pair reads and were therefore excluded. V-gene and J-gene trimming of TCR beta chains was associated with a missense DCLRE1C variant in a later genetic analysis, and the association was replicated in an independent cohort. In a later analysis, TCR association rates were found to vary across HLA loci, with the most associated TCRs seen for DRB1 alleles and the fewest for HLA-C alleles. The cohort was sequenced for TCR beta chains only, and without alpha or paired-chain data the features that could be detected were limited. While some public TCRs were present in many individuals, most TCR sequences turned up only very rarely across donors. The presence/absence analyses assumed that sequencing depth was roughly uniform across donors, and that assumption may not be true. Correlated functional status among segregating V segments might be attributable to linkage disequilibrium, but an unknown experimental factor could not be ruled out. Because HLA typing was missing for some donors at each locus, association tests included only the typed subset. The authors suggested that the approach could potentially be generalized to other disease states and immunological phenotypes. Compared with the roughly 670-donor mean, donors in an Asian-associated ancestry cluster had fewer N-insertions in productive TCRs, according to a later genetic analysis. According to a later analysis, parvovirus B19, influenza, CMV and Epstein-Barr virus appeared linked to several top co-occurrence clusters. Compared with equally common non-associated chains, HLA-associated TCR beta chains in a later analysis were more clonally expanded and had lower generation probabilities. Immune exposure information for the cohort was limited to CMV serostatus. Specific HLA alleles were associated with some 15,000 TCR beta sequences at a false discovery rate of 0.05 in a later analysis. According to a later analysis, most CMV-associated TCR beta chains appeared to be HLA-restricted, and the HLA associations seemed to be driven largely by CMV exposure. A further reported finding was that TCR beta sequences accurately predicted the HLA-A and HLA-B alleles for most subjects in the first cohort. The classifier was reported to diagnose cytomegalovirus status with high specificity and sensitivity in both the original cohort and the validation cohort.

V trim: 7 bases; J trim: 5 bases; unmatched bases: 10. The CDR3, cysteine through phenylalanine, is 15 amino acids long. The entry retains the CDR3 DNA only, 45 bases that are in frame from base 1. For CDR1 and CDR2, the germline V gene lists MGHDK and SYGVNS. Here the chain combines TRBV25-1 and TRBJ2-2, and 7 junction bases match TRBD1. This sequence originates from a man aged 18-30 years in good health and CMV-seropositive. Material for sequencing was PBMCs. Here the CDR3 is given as CASTPTGVHTGELFF. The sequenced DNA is TGTGCCAGCACCCCCACAGGGGTACATACCGGGGAGCTGTTTTTT.